The 19 T cell receptor beta chains in this list originate from one sample, sequenced in a study of CD4+ T cells in melanoma. Sequencing was performed with immunoSEQ multiplex PCR; in TCRdb, only in-frame clones are kept and a portion is missing. The data contain around 100,000 clones, over 80% of them singletons. Sequencing was carried out using peripheral blood. Every receptor here comes from a human donor with melanoma.

V is TRBV23-1 and J is TRBJ2-7; 7 bases are shared with TRBD1. TRBV23-1 is placed among ORFs of uncertain function. V trimming: 5 bases; J trimming: 1 base; junction bases outside the gene matches: 11. CDR3 length: 16 residues. The CDR3 DNA follows: TGCGCCAGCAGTTTTTCGTACAGGGGTCCGTCCTACGAGCAGTACTTC. Translating gives CASSFSYRGPSYEQYF.

V gene TRBV5-4 combines with J gene TRBJ2-5; 9 nucleotides match TRBD2. Per germline, CDR1 SGHNT and CDR2 YYREEE (reference sequence). Trimming took 3 bases from V and 5 from J; bases not matched to a gene: 11. CDR3 length: 16 amino acids. The DNA of the CDR3 is TGTGCCAGCAGCTCCTTGGCGGGGGGGCCTCCGGAGACCCAGTACTTC. It specifies CASSSLAGGPPETQYF.

The chain links TRBV6-6 to TRBJ2-7; a weak D match, TRBD1 (5 bases). Germline-derived CDR1 and CDR2 are MNHNY and SVGAGI (reference sequence). This CDR3 has 12 residues. The V and J ends lost 0 bases and 5 bases respectively, with 5 bases between them. CDR3 DNA sequence: TGTGCCAGCAGTTACTCAGGGGACGAGCAGTACTTC. The encoded protein is CASSYSGDEQYF.

The chain links TRBV28 to TRBJ2-7; no firm D call. The CDR3 covers 13 residues. Germline V CDR1 and CDR2: MDHEN, SYDVKM. V lost 2 bases, J lost 5 bases, and 10 bases lay in between. The CDR3 spells CASSLPSPHEQYF. The CDR3 coding sequence is TGTGCCAGCAGTTTACCCAGTCCTCACGAGCAGTACTTC.

The rearrangement uses TRBV19 and TRBJ1-5; no clear D. The CDR3 extends over 15 amino acids. Germline V gene lookup returns CDR1 LNHDA and CDR2 SQIVND (reference sequence). Trimming removed 1 base at V and 2 bases at J, with 9 bases between. CDR3 in amino acids: CASSIAGFGNQPQHF. DNA of the CDR3: TGTGCCAGTAGTATAGCGGGCTTCGGCAATCAGCCCCAGCATTTT.

The chain combines TRBV18 with TRBJ1-1, with D perhaps TRBD1 (5 bases). The CDR3 is 15 residues long. Germline V gene sequence: CDR1 KGHSH, CDR2 LQKENI. The V gene lost 4 bases and the J gene lost 3 bases, with 15 bases spanning the gap. In nucleotides, the CDR3 is TGTGCCAGCTCACGGGTGCAGGGAGGAGACACTGAAGCTTTCTTT. Translated: CASSRVQGGDTEAFF.

The chain joins TRBV4-2 to TRBJ2-2, with no clear D. Germline V gene data show CDR1 as LGHNA and CDR2 as YNFKEQ. The V and J ends lost 4 bases and 5 bases respectively, with 8 bases between them. This CDR3 region has 13 residues. Here the CDR3 DNA reads TGTGCCAGCAGCCTAAGGGATACCGGGGAGCTGTTTTTT. Translating it yields CASSLRDTGELFF.

The gene calls are TRBV5-1 and TRBJ2-7, with D perhaps assigned TRBD1 or TRBD2 (5 bases each). The CDR3 has 12 residues. Looked up from germline, CDR1 is SGHRS and CDR2 is YFSETQ. The germline V and J ends were trimmed by 5 bases and 4 bases, with 10 bases remaining between them. CDR3 sequence (DNA): TGCGCCAGCAGACTCGAGGGGTACGAGCAGTACTTC. Its protein is CASRLEGYEQYF.

This clone was detected once. The CDR3 reads CASSLTSGSLSGELFF. In DNA form, the CDR3 reads TGTGCCAGCAGCTTGACTAGCGGGAGTCTGTCCGGGGAGCTGTTTTTT. The chain has TRBV7-2 and TRBJ2-2; TRBD2 matches at 12 bases. CDR3 length: 16 amino acids. The germline gives CDR1 SGHTA, CDR2 FQGNSA. V lost 3 bases and J lost 6; bases outside the gene matches: 5.

CDR3 bases: TGTGCCAGCAGCCAAACCCGTAACACAGATACGCAGTATTTT. Its protein product is CASSQTRNTDTQYF. The chain employs TRBV7-2 and TRBJ2-3; D is unclear. V lost 5 bases and J lost 2, with 11 bases in between. The CDR3 is made up of 14 amino acids. Germline V CDR1 and CDR2: SGHTA, FQGNSA. Drawing the rest from reference TRBV7-2 and TRBJ2-3, the complete variable domain is GAGVSQSPSNKVTEKGKDVELRCDPISGHTALYWYRQSLGQGLEFLIYFQGNSAPDKSGLPSDRFSAERTGGSVSTLTIQRTQQEDSAVYLCASSQTRNTDTQYFGPGTRLTVL.

The V call is TRBV7-6, the J call TRBJ2-1; 9 nucleotides align to TRBD2. The trim removed 2 bases at V and 7 bases at J, leaving 15 bases unmatched. This CDR3 contains 18 residues. From germline, CDR1 is SGHVS and CDR2 FNYEAQ. DNA of the CDR3: TGTGCCAGCAGCTTACCTGCGGCGGGGGGGCCGTTTGGGAATGAGCAGTTCTTC. It specifies CASSLPAAGGPFGNEQFF. Full variable domain (remainder filled in from reference TRBV7-6 and TRBJ2-1): GAGVSQSPRYKVTKRGQDVALRCDPISGHVSLYWYRQALGQGPEFLTYFNYEAQQDKSGLPNDRFSAERPEGSISTLTIQRTEQRDSAMYRCASSLPAAGGPFGNEQFFGPGTRLTVL.

The CDR3 DNA sequence: TGTGCCAGCAGTTCAGGGTGGGATCAGCCCCAGCATTTT. Encoded protein: CASSSGWDQPQHF. The chain uses TRBV11-3 and TRBJ1-5, with D tentatively TRBD1 (5 bases). Germline CDR1 is SGHNT and CDR2 is YENEEA. Trimming cost V 6 bases and J 5 bases, with 11 bases left between them. This CDR3 has 13 amino acids. Drawing the rest from reference TRBV11-3 and TRBJ1-5, the complete variable domain is EAGVVQSPRYKIIEKKQPVAFWCNPISGHNTLYWYLQNLGQGPELLIRYENEEAVDDSQLPKDRFSAERLKGVDSTLKIQPAELGDSAVYLCASSSGWDQPQHFGDGTRLSIL.

V is TRBV19 and J is TRBJ2-2; D is unresolved. V shed 8 bases and J shed 7 bases, with 11 bases lying between them. The CDR3 totals 12 residues. Germline V gene lookup returns CDR1 LNHDA and CDR2 SQIVND (reference sequence). The CDR3 nucleotides are TGTGCCAGTCTTGGGCGTCTCGGGGAGCTGTTTTTT. Its translation: CASLGRLGELFF.

The CDR3, as DNA: TGTGCCAGCAGCTTATTGACTAGTCGTGAGCAGTTCTTC. Its translation is CASSLLTSREQFF. This chain links TRBV7-2 with TRBJ2-1, with D possibly TRBD2 on 6 matching bases. This CDR3 contains 13 residues. Trimming cost V 2 bases and J 9 bases, with 11 bases left between them. Germline-derived CDR1 and CDR2 are SGHTA and FQGNSA.

The rearrangement joins TRBV18 to TRBJ2-1, with 7 bases matching TRBD1. The germline V gene encodes CDR1 KGHSH and CDR2 LQKENI. Trimming took 4 bases from V and 5 from J; bases not matched to a gene: 5. CDR3 length: 14 amino acids. CDR3 residues: CASSLGQANNEQFF. The CDR3 coding sequence is TGTGCCAGCTCACTAGGACAGGCCAACAATGAGCAGTTCTTC.

The chain has TRBV11-2 and TRBJ2-7; possibly TRBD1 for D (6 bases). The ends were cut back, 6 bases at V and 2 bases at J, with 17 bases in the middle. This CDR3 has 15 amino acids. CDR1 SGHAT and CDR2 FQNNGV come from the germline V gene. The CDR3 nucleotides read TGTGCCAGCAGTTCAGACAGGCGAACAACCTACGAGCAGTACTTC. Protein sequence: CASSSDRRTTYEQYF.

V gene TRBV19 combines with J gene TRBJ2-5; 10 bases agree with TRBD2. Trimming removed 6 bases from V and 1 base from J; junction bases left unmatched: 2. In germline, CDR1 is LNHDA, CDR2 SQIVND (reference sequence). The CDR3 has 14 residues. The CDR3 sequence: CASRRTSGQETQYF. The CDR3, as DNA: TGTGCCAGTAGAAGGACTAGCGGCCAAGAGACCCAGTACTTC. The full variable domain, completed using reference TRBV19 and TRBJ2-5, is DGGITQSPKYLFRKEGQNVTLSCEQNLNHDAMYWYRQDPGQGLRLIYYSQIVNDFQKGDIAEGYSVSREKKESFPLTVTSAQKNPTAFYLCASRRTSGQETQYFGPGTRLLVL.

The CDR3 reads CASSQDRGGETQYF. Written as DNA, the CDR3 is TGCGCCAGCAGCCAGGACAGGGGAGGAGAGACCCAGTACTTC. This chain connects TRBV5-1 to TRBJ2-5, with 9 bases that match TRBD1. In germline, CDR1 is SGHRS, CDR2 YFSETQ. The CDR3 is made up of 14 amino acids. Trimming removed 4 bases from V and 4 bases from J; junction bases left unmatched: 5.

The chain carries TRBV6-5 and TRBJ2-3; D is undetermined. CDR1 MNHEY and CDR2 SVGAGI come from the germline V gene. There are 11 residues in the CDR3. The V end lost 2 bases, the J end lost 7 bases, and 4 bases lay between the germline ends. CDR3 nucleotides: TGTGCCAGCAGTTACGAGAATACGCAGTATTTT. This gives the protein CASSYENTQYF.